The 13 T cell receptor beta chains reported below all come from one sample, sequenced in a study of Ad26.COV2.S vaccination and SARS-CoV-2 variants. Using immunoSEQ multiplex PCR, the repertoire was profiled, and TCRdb retains in-frame clones only, with some absent. The data hold some 320,000 clones, with approximately 86% observed a single time. Treatment indicated: roughly 19 received Ad26.COV2.S at low or high dose, single or two shots; a few received placebo; per-sample allocation not given. Sampling occurred on day 63 after the first vaccine or placebo injection. The sample was peripheral blood, taken in a trial of Ad26.COV2.S vaccine versus placebo. The receptor set was obtained from a person aged 18-65 years who received the Ad26.COV2.S COVID-19 vaccine or a placebo.

The chain combines TRBV2 with TRBJ2-7; TRBD1 might be the D (6 bases). CDR3 length: 15 residues. Germline loops: CDR1 SNHLY, CDR2 FYNNEI. V was pared by 2 bases and J by 6 bases, with 17 bases between. CDR3 coding DNA: TGTGCCAGCAGTGAACTAGTCAGGGGCCTCGGCGAGCAGTACTTC. It is translated as CASSELVRGLGEQYF.

This clone was picked up a small number of times. The V and J genes are TRBV2 and TRBJ1-4, with TRBD1 matching over 10 bases. Germline lookup yields CDR1 SNHLY and CDR2 FYNNEI. The trim removed 9 bases at V and 4 bases at J, leaving 2 bases unmatched. The CDR3 is made up of 13 amino acids. The CDR3 coding sequence is TGTGCCAGTGGGGACAGGGGTAATGAAAAACTGTTTTTT. It translates to CASGDRGNEKLFF.

Here the CDR3 reads CASSLTGVSGGAYNEQFF. CDR3 sequence (DNA): TGTGCCAGCAGTTTAACTGGGGTTAGCGGGGGGGCCTACAATGAGCAGTTCTTC. The chain uses TRBV28 and TRBJ2-1; 11 nucleotides agree with TRBD2. There are 18 residues in the CDR3. CDR1 and CDR2 from the germline V gene are MDHEN and SYDVKM. The ends lost 2 bases at V and 2 bases at J; junction bases unmatched: 8.

V is TRBV29-1 and J is TRBJ2-2, with unresolved D. The V gene's germline CDR1 is SQVTM and CDR2 ANQGSEA. The CDR3 totals 12 residues. This CDR3 is CSFRENTGELFF. DNA of the CDR3: TGCAGTTTTCGTGAGAACACCGGGGAGCTGTTTTTT.

This clone was seen only a few times. Other DNA sequences within the sample encode an identical CDR3. The chain recombines TRBV3-1 (or the pseudogene TRBV3-2) with TRBJ2-2; D uncertain. The CDR3 contains 12 residues. The V gene lost 1 base and the J gene lost 7 bases, with 4 bases spanning the gap. Germline CDR1 and CDR2: LGHDT and YNNKEL (reference sequence). The CDR3, as DNA: TGTGCCAGCAGCCAAGTCGACGGGGAGCTGTTTTTT. This codes for CASSQVDGELFF.

The V gene is TRBV9, the J gene TRBJ1-3, with TRBD1 matching 8 bases. V dropped 2 bases and J dropped 6; count of bases not matched to a gene: 4. CDR1 SGDLS and CDR2 YYNGEE come from the germline V gene. The CDR3 sequence is 14 residues long. The CDR3 protein is CASSVSDRENTIYF. The CDR3 nucleotides read TGTGCCAGCAGCGTCTCGGACAGGGAAAACACCATATATTTT.

This chain uses TRBV18 with TRBJ1-2; 9 positions match TRBD1. CDR1 is KGHSH, CDR2 LQKENI, per germline. The CDR3 is 16 amino acids. Trimming removed 5 bases from V and 5 bases from J; junction bases left unmatched: 12. The CDR3 reads CASSSNPGQGFYGYTF. The CDR3 DNA reads as TGTGCCAGCTCATCAAACCCGGGACAGGGATTTTATGGCTACACCTTC.

The rearrangement links TRBV10-1 to TRBJ1-5; D is uncertain. The CDR3 spans 13 residues. V was shortened by 0 bases and J by 10 bases, with 10 bases between the two germline ends. CDR1 WNHNN and CDR2 SYGVQD come from the germline V gene (reference sequence). CDR3 DNA: TGCGCCAGCAGTGAGTCGCCCTCATCTCCCCAGCATTTT. Its translation: CASSESPSSPQHF.

The chain employs TRBV19 and TRBJ2-7; possible D gene TRBD1, 6 bases. CDR1 and CDR2 (germline): LNHDA, SQIVND (reference sequence). V was trimmed by 6 bases and J by 3 bases, leaving 9 bases between them. The CDR3 sequence is 12 residues long. The CDR3, as DNA: TGTGCCAGTAGAAAACAGGGCTACGAGCAGTACTTC. Its translation is CASRKQGYEQYF.

The rearrangement links TRBV5-6 to TRBJ2-5; D gene unclear. The CDR3 is 13 residues long. From germline, CDR1 is SGHDT and CDR2 YYEEEE. Trimming pared 3 bases from V and 2 bases from J, leaving 8 bases between. The CDR3 region has the DNA TGTGCCAGCAGCTATAGGGATCAAGAGACCCAGTACTTC. Translated, it gives CASSYRDQETQYF. Filled out from reference TRBV5-6 and TRBJ2-5, the complete variable domain reads DAGVTQSPTHLIKTRGQQVTLRCSPKSGHDTVSWYQQALGQGPQFIFQYYEEEERQRGNFPDRFSGHQFPNYSSELNVNALLLGDSALYLCASSYRDQETQYFGPGTRLLVL.

CDR3 amino acids: CASSQGLPTYEQYF. In DNA form, the CDR3 reads TGTGCCAGCAGCCAGGGACTGCCAACCTACGAGCAGTACTTC. This chain links TRBV3-1 (or the pseudogene TRBV3-2) with TRBJ2-7; D may be TRBD2 (6 bases). Germline CDR1 and CDR2: LGHDT and YNNKEL (reference sequence). The CDR3 is made up of 14 amino acids. Trimming cost V 3 bases and J 2 bases, with 11 bases left between them.

The chain employs TRBV10-1 and TRBJ2-3; maybe TRBD1 (6 bases). CDR3 length: 14 amino acids. Germline V lookup: CDR1 WNHNN, CDR2 SYGVQD (reference sequence). V lost 4 bases and J 1 base, leaving 9 bases between the germline ends. The CDR3: CASSGDRRTDTQYF. CDR3 bases: TGCGCCAGCAGTGGTGACAGGCGCACAGATACGCAGTATTTT.

This clone was found once. The chain couples TRBV7-2 to TRBJ1-1, with D perhaps TRBD1 (5 bases). V was shortened by 3 bases and J by 8 bases, with 7 bases between the two germline ends. CDR3 length: 11 amino acids. CDR1 and CDR2 from the germline V gene are SGHTA and FQGNSA. The CDR3: CASSFGHEAFF. CDR3 in DNA: TGTGCCAGCAGCTTCGGACACGAAGCTTTCTTT.